This TCR beta chain was observed in a study of liver allograft versus peripheral blood T cells. Whole-study context: Repertoires from peripheral blood of liver transplant recipients were compared with those inside their transplanted livers.

The sample holds many counts of this clonotype. TCRdb re-analysed the reads in MiXCR, keeping a single row per CDR3 protein. The table includes approximately 7,300 distinct CDR3 sequences, approximately 17% detected once. The trim removed 5 bases at V and 1 base at J, leaving 14 bases unmatched. The V gene's germline CDR1 is SEHNR and CDR2 FQNEAQ (reference sequence). There are 18 residues in the CDR3. The TCR originated in a human patient who had a liver transplant. T cells may partly derive from the graft donor. The V call is TRBV7-9, the J call TRBJ2-1; 7 bases fit TRBD1. CDR3 residues: CASSPQRNRGHSYNEQFF. The CDR3 DNA follows: TGTGCCAGCAGCCCCCAAAGAAACAGGGGACATTCCTACAATGAGCAGTTCTTC.